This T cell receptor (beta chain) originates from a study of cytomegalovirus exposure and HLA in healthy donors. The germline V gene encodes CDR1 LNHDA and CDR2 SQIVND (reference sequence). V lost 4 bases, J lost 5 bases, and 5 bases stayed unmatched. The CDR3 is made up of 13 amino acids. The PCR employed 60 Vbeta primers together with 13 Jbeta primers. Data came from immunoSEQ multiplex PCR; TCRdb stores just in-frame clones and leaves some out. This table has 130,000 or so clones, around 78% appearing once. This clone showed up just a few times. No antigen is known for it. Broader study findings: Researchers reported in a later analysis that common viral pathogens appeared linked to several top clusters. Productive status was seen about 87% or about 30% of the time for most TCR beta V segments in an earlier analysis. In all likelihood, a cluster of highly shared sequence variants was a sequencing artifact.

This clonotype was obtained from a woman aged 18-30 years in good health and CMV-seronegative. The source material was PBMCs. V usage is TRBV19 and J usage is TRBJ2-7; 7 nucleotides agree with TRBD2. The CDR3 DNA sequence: TGTGCCAGTAGTAGGACTAGGGGTGACGAGCAGTACTTC. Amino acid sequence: CASSRTRGDEQYF.